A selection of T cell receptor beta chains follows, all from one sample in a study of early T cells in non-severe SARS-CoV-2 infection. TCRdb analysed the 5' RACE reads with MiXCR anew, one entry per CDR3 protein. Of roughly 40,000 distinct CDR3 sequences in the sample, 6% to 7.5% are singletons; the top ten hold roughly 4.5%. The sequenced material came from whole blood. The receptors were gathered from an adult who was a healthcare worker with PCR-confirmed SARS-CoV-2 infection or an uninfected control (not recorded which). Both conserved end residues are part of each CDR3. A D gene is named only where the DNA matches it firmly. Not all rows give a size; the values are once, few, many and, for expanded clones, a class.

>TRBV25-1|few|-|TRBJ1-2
CASSEGVGWHYGYTF
TGTGCCAGCAGTGAAGGGGTAGGATGGCACTATGGCTACACCTTC
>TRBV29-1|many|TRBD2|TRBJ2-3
CSGVGLAGAPGTDTQYF
TGCAGCGGCGTCGGCCTAGCGGGGGCCCCGGGCACAGATACGCAGTATTTT
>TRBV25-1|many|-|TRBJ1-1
CASSQTGGTEAFF
TGTGCCAGCAGCCAAACGGGGGGCACTGAAGCTTTCTTT
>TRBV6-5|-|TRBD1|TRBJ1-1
CASSRDRTSTEAFF
TGTGCCAGCAGTCGGGACAGGACGAGCACTGAAGCTTTCTTT
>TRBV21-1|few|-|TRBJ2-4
CASSNGQLAKNIQYF
TGTGCCAGCAGCAACGGACAACTAGCCAAAAACATTCAGTACTTC
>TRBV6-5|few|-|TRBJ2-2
CASSSSRPGELFF
TGTGCCAGCAGTTCTAGCCGCCCCGGGGAGCTGTTTTTT
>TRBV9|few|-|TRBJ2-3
CASSVASGRTSTDTQYF
TGTGCCAGCAGCGTGGCCAGCGGGCGCACTTCCACAGATACGCAGTATTTT
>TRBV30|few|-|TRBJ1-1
CAWSVRQDTEAFF
TGTGCCTGGAGTGTACGGCAGGACACTGAAGCTTTCTTT
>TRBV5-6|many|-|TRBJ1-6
CASSSDVYNSPLHF
TGTGCCAGCAGCTCGGACGTCTATAATTCACCCCTCCACTTT
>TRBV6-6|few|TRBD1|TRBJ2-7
CASSSRQGRPPYEQYF
TGTGCCAGCAGTTCCCGACAGGGGCGACCCCCCTACGAGCAGTACTTC
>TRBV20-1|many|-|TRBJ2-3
CSAGGTDTQYF
TGCAGTGCTGGGGGGACAGATACGCAGTATTTT
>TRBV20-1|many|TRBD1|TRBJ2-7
CSARGWGQLNSYEQYF
TGCAGTGCTAGAGGTTGGGGACAGTTGAACTCCTACGAGCAGTACTTC
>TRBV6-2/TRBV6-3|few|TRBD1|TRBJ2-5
CASENDRDRGFQETQYF
TGTGCCAGCGAGAATGACCGGGACAGGGGTTTCCAAGAGACCCAGTACTTC
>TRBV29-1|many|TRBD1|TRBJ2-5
CSGVKTGTGGQETQYF
TGCAGCGGGGTAAAGACCGGGACAGGGGGCCAAGAGACCCAGTACTTC
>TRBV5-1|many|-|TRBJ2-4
CASSPDQNIQYF
TGCGCCAGCAGCCCGGACCAAAACATTCAGTACTTC
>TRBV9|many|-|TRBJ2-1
CASSVGVTSSYNEQFF
TGTGCCAGCAGCGTAGGTGTAACAAGCTCCTACAATGAGCAGTTCTTC
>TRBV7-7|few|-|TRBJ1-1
CASSVGCKLNTEAFF
TGTGCTAGCAGCGTTGGCTGCAAGTTGAACACTGAAGCTTTCTTT